Shown below are 23 T cell receptor beta chains from a single sample sequenced in a study of identical twins. TCRdb independently ran MiXCR on the 5' RACE reads; one entry per CDR3 protein. The repertoire holds 1.5 million to 2 million distinct CDR3 sequences, around a third seen once, with over 0.25% in the top ten. The sample taken for sequencing was cord blood. The source is a newborn girl in good health.

This clonotype was seen a handful of times. V and J are TRBV12-3 or TRBV12-4 and TRBJ1-4, with no clear D. V was shortened by 2 bases and J by 9 bases, with 4 bases between the two germline ends. This CDR3 spans 11 amino acids. CDR3 loop: CASSLRKKLFF. In DNA form, the CDR3 reads TGTGCCAGCAGTTTAAGGAAAAAACTGTTTTTT.

The CDR3 region has the DNA TGTGCCAGCAGCGTTAGGTCCGGGGATAACTATGGCTACACCTTC. Its protein is CASSVRSGDNYGYTF. The chain carries TRBV7-9 and TRBJ1-2; D ambiguous. The CDR3 contains 15 residues. V lost 5 bases, J lost 1 base, and 14 bases lay in between. The germline gives CDR1 SEHNR, CDR2 FQNEAQ (reference sequence).

In this sample, this clonotype turned up once. The J gene is TRBJ2-7, the V gene TRBV30; TRBD2 aligns across 11 bases. Trimming at V came to 8 bases and at J to 7 bases, leaving 13 bases not matched to a gene. The germline gives CDR1 GTSNPN, CDR2 SVGIG (reference sequence). This CDR3 region has 14 residues. The CDR3 here is CAPMGSGGDNEQYF. CDR3 in DNA: TGTGCCCCAATGGGTAGCGGGGGGGACAATGAGCAGTACTTC.

The chain uses TRBV5-6 and TRBJ2-3; possibly TRBD1 for D (5 bases). The length of the CDR3 is 15 residues. V dropped 4 bases and J dropped 3 bases, with 15 bases sitting between them. CDR1 SGHDT and CDR2 YYEEEE come from the germline V gene. The CDR3 DNA reads as TGTGCCAGCAGCCCCGTGGTAGGGGCAACAGATACGCAGTATTTT. Its translation is CASSPVVGATDTQYF.

The V gene is TRBV9, the J gene TRBJ2-1; no firm D call. Germline lookup yields CDR1 SGDLS and CDR2 YYNGEE. This CDR3 comprises 14 residues. The V end was cut by 0 bases, the J end by 13 bases, with 17 bases between. CDR3 DNA: TGTGCCAGCAGCGTAGGGTATTCCAAAGAGACCCAGTTCTTC. The encoded protein is CASSVGYSKETQFF. Full variable domain (rest looked up from reference TRBV9 and TRBJ2-1): DSGVTQTPKHLITATGQRVTLRCSPRSGDLSVYWYQQSLDQGLQFLIQYYNGEERAKGNILERFSAQQFPDLHSELNLSSLELGDSALYFCASSVGYSKETQFFGPGTRLTVL.

The rearrangement links TRBV29-1 to TRBJ2-2; D is undetermined. CDR1 is SQVTM and CDR2 is ANQGSEA in the germline V gene. Trimming took off 7 bases at V and 11 bases at J, with 17 bases between the two ends. The CDR3 runs to 12 residues. The CDR3 DNA is TGCAGCGCGACAACGTCAGACTCCGAGCTGTTTTTT. Residues: CSATTSDSELFF.

This clonotype was counted only a few times. V usage is TRBV18 and J usage is TRBJ2-1; the D gene is possibly TRBD1 (5 bases). Trimming took 5 bases from V and 8 from J, leaving 16 bases between them. The CDR3 sequence is 14 residues long. Germline CDR1 KGHSH, CDR2 LQKENI. In DNA, the CDR3 is TGTGCCAGCTCAGAGGACATATTAGCCGATGAGCAGTTCTTC. This sequence encodes CASSEDILADEQFF.

V and J are TRBV12-3 or TRBV12-4 and TRBJ2-1; D not resolved. CDR3 length: 17 residues. Deletions cut 5 bases from V and 0 bases from J, with 17 bases between. The CDR3: CASSPHLGTSSYNEQFF. In DNA form, the CDR3 reads TGTGCCAGCAGTCCTCATTTGGGAACGAGCTCCTACAATGAGCAGTTCTTC.

The chain recombines TRBV29-1 with TRBJ2-7; 8 bases line up with TRBD1. The end of the DNA aligns better with TRBJ2-5, so the J call may be wrong. Germline V gene lookup returns CDR1 SQVTM and CDR2 ANQGSEA. The CDR3 runs 13 residues. CDR3 nucleotides: TGCAGCGTTGACACAGGGGGAAGAGAGACCCAGTACTTC. This encodes CSVDTGGRETQYF.

This rearrangement joins TRBV28 to TRBJ2-1; 11 bases map to TRBD2. Per germline, CDR1 MDHEN and CDR2 SYDVKM. V was clipped by 5 bases and J by 2 bases; unmatched bases: 11. The CDR3 extends over 18 amino acids. CDR3 sequence reads: CASSPTRLAGITYNEQFF. CDR3 DNA sequence: TGTGCCAGCAGTCCTACTCGACTAGCGGGGATTACCTACAATGAGCAGTTCTTC.

The chain carries TRBV4-1 and TRBJ1-5; D is possibly TRBD1 (6 bases). V lost 0 bases and J lost 0, with 9 bases in between. CDR3 size: 16 residues. In germline, CDR1 is MGHRA, CDR2 YSYEKL. The CDR3 DNA is TGCGCCAGCAGCCAAGAGGGACACACTAGCAATCAGCCCCAGCATTTT. This codes for CASSQEGHTSNQPQHF.

This rearrangement joins TRBV21-1 to TRBJ2-6. TRBV21-1 represents a pseudogene. This CDR3 has 20 amino acids. Here the CDR3 DNA reads TGTGCCAGCAGCAAAGCGCTATCCATGGTGGGGAGCTCTGGGGCCAACGTCCTGACTTTC. It translates to CASSKALSMVGSSGANVLTF.

The chain combines TRBV7-9 with TRBJ2-7, with D unresolved. The germline gives CDR1 SEHNR, CDR2 FQNEAQ (reference sequence). Trimming pared 6 bases from V and 3 bases from J, leaving 12 bases between. The CDR3 runs 13 residues. The CDR3 nucleotides read TGTGCCAGCAGATCCGACGGATTCTACGAGCAGTACTTC. Amino acids: CASRSDGFYEQYF.

The rearrangement uses TRBV5-1 and TRBJ2-1; D not resolved. CDR1 is SGHRS and CDR2 is YFSETQ in the germline V gene. The CDR3 consists of 12 residues. Trimming cost V 5 bases and J 6 bases, with 9 bases left between them. The CDR3 DNA follows: TGCGCCAGCAGTATTTCCCCCAATGAGCAGTTCTTC. Amino acids: CASSISPNEQFF.

This clonotype showed up just a few times. This chain connects TRBV10-3 to TRBJ2-7, with 9 positions matching TRBD2. The CDR3 runs 16 residues. Losses at the gene ends were 0 bases for V and 3 bases for J; bases not matched to a gene: 6. Germline CDR1 is ENHRY and CDR2 is SYGVKD. CDR3 in amino acids: CAISESGGGVFYEQYF. In DNA, the CDR3 is TGTGCCATCAGTGAGTCGGGCGGGGGGGTTTTCTACGAGCAGTACTTC.

In its sample, this clonotype was seen once. This sequence joins TRBV20-1 and TRBJ1-1; 7 nucleotides align to TRBD1. CDR3 length: 12 amino acids. Germline-derived CDR1 and CDR2 are DFQATT and SNEGSKA (reference sequence). V trimming: 6 bases; J trimming: 5 bases; junction bases outside the gene matches: 6. As DNA, the CDR3 is TGCAGTGCAGAACAGGGGTGGACTGAAGCTTTCTTT. Protein product: CSAEQGWTEAFF.

For this clonotype: One end of the junction varies from germline; a read error may be responsible. V and J are TRBV4-2 and TRBJ1-2, with D perhaps TRBD1 (5 bases). The V gene's germline CDR1 is LGHNA and CDR2 YNFKEQ. This CDR3 spans 13 amino acids. DNA of the CDR3: TGTGCCAGCACCGAGGGGCCGAACTATGGCTGCACCTTC. This translates into CASTEGPNYGCTF.

This clonotype was observed a handful of times. V and J are TRBV10-3 and TRBJ1-2; weak D call: TRBD1 (6 bases). The CDR3 totals 13 residues. V was cut by 6 bases and J by 3 bases, with 11 bases left in between. The germline CDR1 and CDR2 sequences are ENHRY and SYGVKD. The CDR3 DNA reads as TGTGCCATCAGGGAGAAGGGGGACTATGGCTACACCTTC. This sequence encodes CAIREKGDYGYTF.

V usage is TRBV9 and J usage is TRBJ1-3; D gene unclear. CDR1 and CDR2 from the germline V gene are SGDLS and YYNGEE. Trimming removed 3 bases from V and 0 bases from J, with 7 bases in between. CDR3 size: 14 residues. For the CDR3, the DNA is TGTGCCAGCAGCGCGCCCTTCTCTGGAAACACCATATATTTT. This encodes CASSAPFSGNTIYF.

A remark on this clonotype: The junction departs from germline at one end; a sequencing error may be responsible. The chain is built from TRBV3-1 and TRBJ2-1; D is tentatively TRBD1 or TRBD2 (5 bases each). Germline CDR1 LGHDT, CDR2 YNNKEL (reference sequence). This CDR3 comprises 19 residues. The CDR3 coding sequence is TGTACCAGCAGCCAAGTTATGCCAGGCCCGCCTGAAAGGGACGATGAGCAGTTCTTC. This gives the protein CTSSQVMPGPPERDDEQFF.

This clonotype was observed once. The V gene is TRBV25-1, the J gene TRBJ1-1, with TRBD1 as a possible D gene (5 bases). V dropped 7 bases and J dropped 9 bases, with 18 bases sitting between them. CDR3 length equals 13 residues. CDR1 and CDR2 (germline): MGHDK, SYGVNS. The CDR3 loop is CASTEGSPAKAFF. CDR3 in DNA: TGTGCCAGCACCGAGGGGAGTCCAGCGAAAGCTTTCTTT.

This chain uses TRBV3-1 with TRBJ2-5; 9 bases are shared with TRBD2. V shed 2 bases and J 3 bases; nucleotides not matched to a gene: 4. Germline CDR1 LGHDT, CDR2 YNNKEL (reference sequence). The CDR3 consists of 15 residues. CDR3 sequence: CASSQFSSGKETQYF. The CDR3 region has the DNA TGTGCCAGCAGCCAATTCTCTAGCGGGAAAGAGACCCAGTACTTC.

Details on this clonotype: A read error may explain this, as a much larger clone is one base away. V and J are TRBV27 and TRBJ2-1; D gene uncertain. The assigned J gene may be wrong: the sequence end matches TRBJ2-7 better. Germline values: CDR1 MNHEY, CDR2 SMNVEV (reference sequence). CDR3 length: 13 residues. CDR3 loop: CASSFAGYNEQYF. CDR3 in DNA: TGTGCCAGCAGTTTCGCCGGGTACAATGAGCAGTACTTC.